The sequence of this TCR beta chain was determined in a study of regulatory T cells in long-lasting Graves disease. On the study more broadly: Persistent Graves' disease denoted over 5 years of antithyroid drugs plus positive TSH receptor antibodies. Study observations and caveats: Study of thyroid tissue was not done, with only peripheral blood studied. Persistent disease showed a preference for TRBV28, TRBJ1-2 and TRBJ2-5.

Construction of TCR beta libraries relied on iRepertoire HTBI primers and on Arm-PCR targeting CDR3 regions. Original analysis: About 60 TRBV and 14 TRBJ segments were identified across samples. TCRdb reanalysed the multiplex PCR reads using MiXCR and keeps one entry per CDR3 protein. TCRdb, rather than the study authors, made the V and J calls. The sample lists approximately 500,000 distinct CDR3 sequences; approximately 21% were seen once. CDR1 MGHDK and CDR2 SYGVNS come from the germline V gene. V was trimmed by 3 bases and J by 6 bases, leaving 17 bases between them. The CDR3 totals 15 residues. Time point reported: persistent/refractory GD, antithyroid drugs over 5 years with positive TRAb. PBMCs were the source of the RNA used for TCR sequencing. With regard to this clonotype: No antigen is known for it.

V is TRBV25-1 and J is TRBJ1-2, with TRBD1 as a possible D gene (5 bases). Sequences were derived from peripheral blood mononuclear cells (PBMCs), sampled when the disease was refractory, from a patient treated with antithyroid drugs. The clonotype originates from a female donor with Graves disease. The CDR3, as DNA: TGTGCCAGCAGTGACGAGGGGCAGAGTCTCAATGGCTACACCTTC. Its translation is CASSDEGQSLNGYTF.